The entry that follows covers one T cell receptor (beta chain) sequence. This clonotype was recorded a few times. No cognate antigen has been identified for it. No base-level quality is on record; no much larger clone is a single base apart. The data belong to a study of identical twins (dated by TCRdb to about 2016). Background for the entire study: The study deep-sequenced TCR alpha and beta repertoires from monozygotic twins, unrelated adults of various ages and cord blood to test whether fetal clonotypes persist. To rule out contamination, the twin experiments were replicated at different times with different library preparation protocols.

All donors were healthy Caucasians. Three pairs of female monozygotic twins, all aged 18 to 29 years, were included in the twin cohort. CD4+ and CD8+ T cell populations were isolated with positive isolation kits from Invitrogen. Libraries came from 5' RACE. The sequencing machine was an Illumina HiSeq 2000. A universal primer binding site was introduced by template switching, and a unique molecular identifier was present in the final cDNA, enabling accurate counting of TCR cDNA molecules. First-strand cDNA for TCR alpha and beta chains was synthesized from specific primers in the conserved constant-segment region. Each cDNA library was double barcoded, with a SMART-Mk sample barcode plus Illumina barcodes, to control for contamination. Two successive PCR steps introduced TruSeq adapter sequences along with Illumina sample barcodes. The Illumina HiSeq platform was used with custom primers to sequence TCR alpha and beta cDNA libraries. The paper's data handling went like this. Raw reads were processed with MiGEC to extract unique molecular identifiers, and MiXCR was used to determine CDR3 positions. For each individual, recombination models were inferred using an EM algorithm with the repgenHMM and IGoR tools. Shared clonotype analysis was performed with the tcR package in R, normalizing sharing by the product of cloneset sizes. To study raw recombination without the effects of thymic and clonal selection, out-of-frame nonproductive sequences were analyzed. Using fastp trimming at Q25 and MiXCR clonotype assembly, TCRdb reanalyzed the public sequencing data and kept in-frame beta chains. Each entry is one CDR3 protein sequence, shown with its most common DNA and genes. These V and J calls originate from TCRdb's pipeline instead of the authors' own analysis. The sample table contains hundreds of thousands of distinct CDR3 sequences; only one count was recorded for about 24% of them. The biggest ten clones account for roughly 2.8% of the sample.

General conclusions and limits of the study: In monozygotic twins, out-of-frame TCR alpha sharing was systematically underestimated by recombination models, although the models agreed with sharing between unrelated individuals. Compared with coincidental sharing between unrelated individuals, out-of-frame TCR alpha sequences shared between twins showed an excess of sequences with low generation probability. Because the same donors could not be followed over many years, the conclusions relied on cross-sectional statistical analysis. Zero-insertion analyses could be partly confounded by invariant T cells such as MAIT and iNKT, though diverse VJ usage argued against such confounding for most clonotypes. The excess sharing between twins in beta out-of-frame sequences was weaker because fewer shared sequences reduced the signal-to-noise ratio. Abundant cord blood beta clonotypes had fewer insertions, young adult naive repertoires showed a similar but weaker trend, and memory repertoires showed no such trend.

The CDR3 has 14 amino acids, counting the end cysteine and phenylalanine. Of all the DNA, just the CDR3 is kept, 42 bases in frame from base 1. Clipping removes 4 bases from V and 8 bases from J, with 7 as the unmatched junction base count. The germline V gene yields SQVTM for CDR1 and ANQGSEA for CDR2. The same data also contributed to another study, on T cells expressing NK-cell markers. The second study, in turn, reports: Three sorted T-cell subsets (CD3+CD56+NKG2C+, CD3+CD56+NKG2C- and CD3+CD56-NKG2C+) from eight donors had their TCR beta-chain repertoires profiled. Seven of the eight sequenced donors were HCMV-seropositive and one was HCMV-seronegative. To restrict sorting to alphabetaTCR-expressing T cells, an anti-gammadeltaTCR antibody was added in several experiments. In a handful of donors, the dominant CD3+CD56+NKG2C+ clonotypes were among the top 10 CD8+ clonotypes and accounted for about 1.0-7.5% of CD8+ T cells. Those dominant clonotypes were again the most abundant among CD3+CD56-NKG2C+ cells in a handful of donors, at about 28.3-60.1%. Whether the expanded NKG2C-expressing T cell clones were specific for HCMV antigens remained unclear. The study sequenced eight donors, all healthy volunteers chosen at random: three men and five women. To determine HCMV serostatus, a commercial ELISA kit was used to detect HCMV-specific IgG in serum. MIGEC was used to demultiplex reads and group reads by UMI, and MiTCR was used to assemble and quantify clonotypes. To exclude erroneous sequences, only TCR cDNA sequences supported by at least two reads were retained. Downstream repertoire analysis used the tcR package, and clonotypes were matched across fractions by CDR3 nucleotide sequence plus V segment. Antigen specificity was annotated against VDJdb with VDJmatch, allowing one amino acid substitution in CDR3.

Recombination joined TRBV29-1 with TRBJ2-1, and 11 junction bases match TRBD2. The source of this sequence is a woman between 18 and 29 years old in good health. Source material: CD4+ T cells sorted from blood. The DNA reads TGCAGCGTTGTATCACTAGCGGGAGCCGATGAGCAGTTCTTC. Protein translation: CSVVSLAGADEQFF.